This T cell receptor (beta chain) was recovered during a study of PD-1 blockade in classical Hodgkin lymphoma. Study-level information: Every 2 weeks, patients had 3 mg/kg nivolumab intravenously. Study-wide results and caveats: Although disease activity or prior therapy may be involved, causes of the repertoire differences remain undefined. Baseline TCR diversity was reportedly lower in newly diagnosed patients than in healthy donors. It was reported as lower still in relapsed/refractory patients. Newly diagnosed patients and complete responders had comparable diversity at baseline.

Described time point: cycle 4 day 1 (C4D1), after more than five weeks of nivolumab. Relapses following autologous stem cell transplantation were seen in all patients, with brentuximab vedotin exposure varying. With respect to this clone: Its antigen is still unknown. One end of the junction fails to match germline, which may point to a read error.

Sequencing used immunoSEQ multiplex PCR; TCRdb keeps in-frame clones, though not all of them. This sample has 100,000 or so clones, with approximately 89% found just once. The CDR3 totals 15 residues. CDR1 SSHAT and CDR2 FNYEAQ come from the germline V gene (reference sequence). The chain employs TRBV7-7 and TRBJ1-4; possibly TRBD1 for D (6 bases). This TCR came from a human donor with classical Hodgkin lymphoma. The sequencing used peripheral blood mononuclear cells (PBMCs), collected before the fourth cycle of nivolumab. CDR3: CASSADSSDHEKLFF. The CDR3 DNA sequence: TGTGCTAGCAGCGCGGACAGCTCCGACCATGAAAAACTGTTTTTT.